This T cell receptor (beta chain) is from a study of blood T cell repertoires in COVID-19. Study overall: The analysed material was cDNA or gDNA that came from T cells, B-cell-depleted T cells, or PBMCs.

Germline CDR1 reads SGDLS; CDR2 reads YYNGEE. J was trimmed by 0 bases and V by 4 bases; bases with no gene match: 3. CDR3 length: 15 amino acids. The repertoire was sequenced with immunoSEQ multiplex PCR; TCRdb's copy has only in-frame clones and lacks some. The data contain 250,000 to 300,000 clones, roughly nine tenths of them seen just once; the ten biggest clones take up approximately 1.2%. This TCR was sampled from a human donor in a cohort exposed to, infected with or recovered from COVID-19 (not recorded which). The donor label of this sample is uncertain. V usage is TRBV9 and J usage is TRBJ2-1; 8 nucleotides agree with TRBD2. The sequencing sample was made of PBMCs or T cells enriched from blood (not recorded which). In DNA form, the CDR3 reads TGTGCCAGCAGCCCCGCGGGGGGCTCCTACAATGAGCAGTTCTTC. Translation: CASSPAGGSYNEQFF.